A single sample gave rise to the 22 T cell receptor beta chains below, sequenced in a study of cytomegalovirus exposure and HLA in healthy donors. 60 Vbeta and 13 Jbeta primers were used in PCR. TCRdb's copy holds only in-frame clones and misses some; the assay was immunoSEQ multiplex PCR. The table records about 160,000 clones, roughly 80% of them present only once. Sequenced sample: PBMCs. The receptors here all came from a male donor in good health and CMV-seropositive.

This chain uses TRBV28 with TRBJ1-5; the D gene is possibly TRBD1 (5 bases). Between the trimmed V and J ends, which lost 3 bases and 5 bases, there was a span of 11 bases. The CDR3 length is 14 residues. Germline V gene data show CDR1 as MDHEN and CDR2 as SYDVKM. The CDR3 DNA follows: TGTGCCAGCAGTTTGGCAGGGCCACATCAGCCCCAGCATTTT. Protein: CASSLAGPHQPQHF.

This clone was counted once. The rearrangement links TRBV7-2 to TRBJ2-5; D is ambiguous. V lost 5 bases, J lost 5 bases, and 12 bases lay in between. Germline CDR1 SGHTA, CDR2 FQGNSA. The CDR3 is made up of 13 amino acids. The CDR3 sequence: CASSVRVRETQYF. In DNA, the CDR3 is TGTGCCAGCAGCGTCCGGGTTCGGGAGACCCAGTACTTC.

The J gene is TRBJ1-6, the V gene TRBV5-1; a weak D match, TRBD1 (5 bases). Germline V gene sequence: CDR1 SGHRS, CDR2 YFSETQ. The CDR3 runs 14 residues. V was shortened by 4 bases and J by 4 bases, with 9 bases between the two germline ends. The CDR3: CASSPRGYNSPLHF. In DNA, the CDR3 is TGCGCCAGCAGCCCTCGGGGGTATAATTCACCCCTCCACTTT.

The genes are TRBV19 and TRBJ2-7, with 8 bases lining up with TRBD2. The CDR3 runs 14 residues. CDR1 is LNHDA and CDR2 is SQIVND in the germline V gene (reference sequence). Losses at the gene ends were 3 bases for V and 0 bases for J; bases not matched to a gene: 1. The CDR3 reads CASSIAGGSYEQYF. In DNA, the CDR3 is TGTGCCAGTAGTATTGCGGGAGGCTCCTACGAGCAGTACTTC.

The V and J genes are TRBV29-1 and TRBJ1-1; no reliable D call. V shed 4 bases and J shed 4 bases, with 10 bases lying between them. This CDR3 has 12 amino acids. The germline gives CDR1 SQVTM, CDR2 ANQGSEA. The CDR3 sequence is CSVVRGSTEAFF. For the CDR3, the DNA is TGCAGCGTTGTCAGAGGAAGCACTGAAGCTTTCTTT.

The rearrangement joins TRBV7-2 to TRBJ2-5; a possible D gene is TRBD2 (6 bases). The CDR3 covers 11 residues. Germline loops: CDR1 SGHTA, CDR2 FQGNSA. The CDR3: CGTGEQQTQYF. As DNA, the CDR3 is TGTGGTACGGGGGAGCAACAGACCCAGTACTTC. Combining the CDR3 with reference TRBV7-2 and TRBJ2-5 gives the whole variable domain GAGVSQSPSNKVTEKGKDVELRCDPISGHTALYWYRQSLGQGLEFLIYFQGNSAPDKSGLPSDRFSAERTGGSVSTLTIQRTQQEDSAVYLCGTGEQQTQYFGPGTRLLVL.

This chain links TRBV30 with TRBJ2-7; a possible D gene is TRBD1 (6 bases). The CDR3 is 12 amino acids. CDR1 and CDR2 from the germline V gene are GTSNPN and SVGIG (reference sequence). Trimming left V 3 bases short and J 0 bases short, with 6 bases between. The CDR3 loop is CAWSRGSYEQYF. In DNA, the CDR3 is TGTGCCTGGAGCAGGGGCTCCTACGAGCAGTACTTC.

The V call is TRBV15, the J call TRBJ1-3; maybe TRBD1 (5 bases). Trimming cost V 5 bases and J 0 bases, with 11 bases left between them. Germline V gene data show CDR1 as LNHNV and CDR2 as YYDKDF (reference sequence). The CDR3 has 15 amino acids. DNA for the CDR3: TGTGCCACCAGCCAAGGACACCTCTCTGGAAACACCATATATTTT. The encoded protein is CATSQGHLSGNTIYF. Filled out from reference TRBV15 and TRBJ1-3, the complete variable domain reads DAMVIQNPRYQVTQFGKPVTLSCSQTLNHNVMYWYQQKSSQAPKLLFHYYDKDFNNEADTPDNFQSRRPNTSFCFLDIRSPGLGDTAMYLCATSQGHLSGNTIYFGEGSWLTVV.

This clone was detected once. Sequence at one end of the junction differs from germline and may be a read error. CDR3 sequence: CASTPTFAGYTGTQYF. DNA of the CDR3: TGTGCCAGCACCCCAACCTTTGCGGGGTACACAGGTACGCAGTATTTT. The chain is built from TRBV2 and TRBJ2-3; D possibly corresponds to TRBD2 (6 bases). The germline CDR1 and CDR2 sequences are SNHLY and FYNNEI. This CDR3 has 16 amino acids.

This clone was recorded a few times. The V gene is TRBV19, the J gene TRBJ2-1; D remains unclear. CDR3 size: 13 residues. Germline values: CDR1 LNHDA, CDR2 SQIVND (reference sequence). V gave up 5 bases and J gave up 0 bases, with 5 bases separating them. The CDR3 region has the DNA TGTGCCAGTAGTGAGAGCTCCTACAATGAGCAGTTCTTC. Encoded protein: CASSESSYNEQFF. Using reference TRBV19 and TRBJ2-1 for the parts outside the CDR3, the full variable domain is DGGITQSPKYLFRKEGQNVTLSCEQNLNHDAMYWYRQDPGQGLRLIYYSQIVNDFQKGDIAEGYSVSREKKESFPLTVTSAQKNPTAFYLCASSESSYNEQFFGPGTRLTVL.

The rearrangement uses TRBV5-4 and TRBJ2-3; 11 bases align to TRBD2. The CDR3 loop spans 13 amino acids. The V gene's germline CDR1 is SGHNT and CDR2 YYREEE (reference sequence). Trimming took 6 bases from V and 3 from J; bases not matched to a gene: 0. The CDR3 DNA sequence: TGTGCCAGCACTAGCGGGAGGACAGATACGCAGTATTTT. This translates into CASTSGRTDTQYF.

V usage is TRBV27 and J usage is TRBJ2-1; the D gene is possibly TRBD2 (5 bases). CDR1 and CDR2 from the germline V gene are MNHEY and SMNVEV (reference sequence). Trimming cost V 4 bases and J 2 bases, with 12 bases left between them. The CDR3 is made up of 15 amino acids. In DNA form, the CDR3 reads TGTGCCAGCAGTTCGATAGCGAGGGCCTACAATGAGCAGTTCTTC. Translated, it gives CASSSIARAYNEQFF.

The chain has TRBV27 and TRBJ2-2; 10 bases are shared with TRBD1. In germline, CDR1 is MNHEY, CDR2 SMNVEV (reference sequence). The trim removed 8 bases at V and 1 base at J, leaving 1 base unmatched. The CDR3 has 14 amino acids. The CDR3 region has the DNA TGTGCCAGCGGACAGGGGGGGAACACCGGGGAGCTGTTTTTT. Encoded protein: CASGQGGNTGELFF.

The CDR3 DNA reads TGTGCCAGCAGCCGACAGGGTAGTGAAAAACTGTTTTTT. This translates into CASSRQGSEKLFF. The J gene is TRBJ1-4, the V gene TRBV11-2, with TRBD1 identical over 7 bases. The CDR3 length is 13 residues. Germline V lookup: CDR1 SGHAT, CDR2 FQNNGV. After removal of 5 bases from V and 7 bases from J, the junction contained 4 bases not matched to a gene.

The V and J genes are TRBV7-2 and TRBJ1-2; 7 bases align to TRBD1. The CDR3 is 16 amino acids. The junction had 12 bases not matched to a gene; V was cut back by 4 bases and J by 4 bases. Per the germline V gene, CDR1 is SGHTA and CDR2 is FQGNSA. The DNA for the CDR3 is TGTGCCAGCAGCTCATATCTAGGGGGCACAGGCTATGGCTACACCTTC. Protein sequence: CASSSYLGGTGYGYTF.

In nucleotides, the CDR3 is TGCGCCAGCAGCCAAGATCCCGGGCGGGACACCATATATTTT. Its protein is CASSQDPGRDTIYF. The chain couples TRBV4-1 to TRBJ1-3, with D hard to call. Germline loops: CDR1 MGHRA, CDR2 YSYEKL. The V and J ends lost 0 bases and 8 bases respectively, with 11 bases between them. CDR3 length equals 14 residues.

This chain joins TRBV11-3 and TRBJ2-3, with 11 bases fitting TRBD2. The V and J ends lost 5 bases and 3 bases, in that order; junction bases with no gene match: 4. There are 15 residues in the CDR3. In germline, CDR1 is SGHNT, CDR2 YENEEA. CDR3 coding DNA: TGTGCCAGCAGCCGGACTAGCGGGTGGACAGATACGCAGTATTTT. Amino acid sequence: CASSRTSGWTDTQYF.

This clone was seen just once. The chain carries TRBV10-1 and TRBJ2-2; TRBD2 aligns across 7 bases. Per germline, CDR1 WNHNN and CDR2 SYGVQD (reference sequence). V shed 5 bases, J shed 7 bases, and the junction held 7 bases outside the gene matches. This CDR3 spans 14 amino acids. The CDR3 region is CASSLAGAGGELFF. The CDR3 DNA sequence: TGCGCCAGCAGTTTGGCGGGAGCAGGCGGGGAGCTGTTTTTT.

The chain couples TRBV6-5 to TRBJ1-2; no firm D call. Germline V gene sequence: CDR1 MNHEY, CDR2 SVGAGI. Between the trimmed V and J ends, which lost 0 bases and 4 bases, there was a span of 9 bases. The CDR3 extends over 14 amino acids. CDR3 nucleotide sequence: TGTGCCAGCAGTTACTCAAACACCGTCTATGGCTACACCTTC. Protein: CASSYSNTVYGYTF.

This chain joins TRBV6-5 and TRBJ1-6; 8 bases are shared with TRBD1. V lost 2 bases to trimming and J lost 9 bases; unmatched junction nucleotides: 3. The germline CDR1 and CDR2 sequences are MNHEY and SVGAGI. The CDR3 runs to 14 residues. CDR3 in amino acids: CASSYGQGTSPLHF. The CDR3 DNA reads TGTGCCAGCAGTTACGGACAGGGAACTTCACCCCTCCACTTT.

V usage is TRBV20-1 and J usage is TRBJ1-4; D is perhaps TRBD1 (5 bases). Trimming removed 5 bases at V and 6 bases at J, with 7 bases between. CDR3 length equals 11 residues. Germline V gene sequence: CDR1 DFQATT, CDR2 SNEGSKA (reference sequence). This CDR3 is CSAGAYEKLFF. The CDR3 nucleotides are TGCAGTGCTGGGGCTTATGAAAAACTGTTTTTT.

The J gene is TRBJ1-3, the V gene TRBV6-5, with a weak D call TRBD1 (6 bases). V was shortened by 6 bases and J by 4 bases, with 13 bases between the two germline ends. CDR1 MNHEY and CDR2 SVGAGI come from the germline V gene. The CDR3 sequence is 14 residues long. The CDR3 DNA follows: TGTGCCAGCAGACGGGGGGCAGGGGGAAACACCATATATTTT. Encoded protein: CASRRGAGGNTIYF.